These 8 T cell receptor beta chains came from one sample sequenced in a study of shared clonotypes between healthy human individuals. TCRdb's table, derived via immunoSEQ multiplex PCR, lists solely in-frame clones and lacks some. The table lists 1.6 million or so clones, around 98.5% of them singletons. The sequencing input was naive CD4+ T cells sorted from blood. The subset was: CD45RA+ positively selected. Receptors originate from a man between 25 and 39 years old in good health.

On this clone itself: Other nucleotide sequences in the sample specify the same CDR3. The chain links TRBV11-2 to TRBJ2-5; D perhaps matches TRBD2 (6 bases). The CDR3 has 14 amino acids. The ends were cut back, 1 base at V and 1 base at J, with 7 bases in the middle. From germline, CDR1 is SGHAT and CDR2 FQNNGV. The CDR3 region has the DNA TGTGCCAGCAGCTTAGTGGGACTCCAAGAGACCCAGTACTTC. Translation gives CASSLVGLQETQYF.

The chain couples TRBV6-4 to TRBJ1-2, with 9 nucleotides matching TRBD1. The CDR3 length is 16 residues. The V segment lost 4 bases and the J segment 4 bases; nucleotides outside the gene matches: 10. Germline V CDR1 and CDR2: MRHNA, SNTAGT. This chain's CDR3 is CASSAGQGPGIYGYTF. CDR3 in DNA: TGTGCCAGCAGTGCGGGACAGGGCCCCGGGATCTATGGCTACACCTTC.

The chain recombines TRBV28 with TRBJ1-1; D remains ambiguous. V lost 1 base and J 5 bases, leaving 5 bases between the germline ends. Germline values: CDR1 MDHEN, CDR2 SYDVKM. The CDR3 totals 12 residues. The CDR3 region has the DNA TGTGCCAGCAGTTTATTCCCGACTGAAGCTTTCTTT. Protein sequence: CASSLFPTEAFF.

The rearrangement links TRBV6-5 to TRBJ2-1; D possibly corresponds to TRBD2 (6 bases). The V gene's germline CDR1 is MNHEY and CDR2 SVGAGI. This CDR3 spans 13 amino acids. V shed 0 bases and J shed 8 bases, with 8 bases lying between them. The CDR3 reads CASSYSTRDEQFF. The CDR3 nucleotides are TGTGCCAGCAGTTACTCGACTAGAGATGAGCAGTTCTTC.

The rearrangement uses TRBV18 and TRBJ2-5, with TRBD2 identical over 14 bases. Unmatched junction bases numbered 10, after V lost 4 bases and J lost 3 bases. Germline V gene data show CDR1 as KGHSH and CDR2 as LQKENI. The CDR3 contains 18 residues. CDR3 in DNA: TGTGCCAGCTCACGGGCGGGACTAGCGGGAGCTATGGAAGAGACCCAGTACTTC. It is translated as CASSRAGLAGAMEETQYF.

CDR3 bases: TGCGCCAGCAGCTTGAGTAACCTAGCGGGAGTAGACGAGCAGTACTTC. Its protein product is CASSLSNLAGVDEQYF. This chain joins TRBV5-1 and TRBJ2-7; TRBD2 matches at 10 bases. V was pared by 1 base and J by 5 bases, with 9 bases of the junction left unmatched. From germline, CDR1 is SGHRS and CDR2 YFSETQ. CDR3 length: 16 amino acids.

This clone was detected only once. The J gene is TRBJ2-7, the V gene TRBV4-3; D possibly corresponds to TRBD2 (5 bases). This CDR3 has 17 residues. The germline gives CDR1 LGHNA, CDR2 YSLEER. The V end lost 0 bases, the J end lost 1 base, and 16 bases lay between the germline ends. The CDR3 DNA reads TGCGCCAGCAGCCAAGAGTCGGGCCTCCGGAGGTCCTACGAGCAGTACTTC. It specifies CASSQESGLRRSYEQYF.

V and J are TRBV6-5 and TRBJ2-2; the match to TRBD1 covers 9 bases. The CDR3 has 13 residues. J was trimmed by 6 bases and V by 6 bases; bases with no gene match: 2. Germline assignment: CDR1 MNHEY and CDR2 SVGAGI. The CDR3 here is CASRWTGAGELFF. The DNA for the CDR3 is TGTGCCAGCAGATGGACAGGGGCCGGGGAGCTGTTTTTT.